These 10 T cell receptor beta chains came from one sample sequenced in a study of T-cell reconstitution after alpha-beta-depleted transplantation in children (dated by TCRdb to about 2016). Libraries came from PCR. Reads for this sample came from an Illumina HiSeq 2500. To normalize quantification of the TCRbeta repertoire, the TCR libraries were built with molecular barcoding that relied on unique molecular identifiers. The public reads were quality trimmed at Q25 with fastp and then assembled into clones with MiXCR by TCRdb, keeping productive beta chains. Rows merge per CDR3 protein into single entries with the most common DNA and genes. The sample table shows 640,000 or so distinct CDR3 sequences, and approximately 16% are seen once. The ten top clones hold under 1.2% of the sample. The material sequenced was PBMCs from the stem cell graft donor, taken from the stem cell graft. These receptors were obtained from a human donor who donated a stem cell graft to a child with acute myeloid leukemia.

Here the CDR3 reads CASSLDLGQGWTETQYF. The DNA for the CDR3 is TGTGCCAGCAGCTTAGATCTCGGACAGGGGTGGACAGAGACCCAGTACTTC. The J gene is TRBJ2-5, the V gene TRBV11-2, with 9 bases identical to TRBD1. V was pared by 0 bases and J by 4 bases, with 9 bases of the junction left unmatched. This CDR3 has 17 amino acids. Germline V gene sequence: CDR1 SGHAT, CDR2 FQNNGV.

This chain links TRBV25-1 with TRBJ2-1; D is unresolved. This CDR3 region has 12 residues. In germline, CDR1 is MGHDK, CDR2 SYGVNS. Trimming took off 4 bases at V and 9 bases at J, with 10 bases between the two ends. The chain's CDR3 is CASSAGAFEQFF. The DNA of the CDR3 is TGTGCCAGCAGTGCAGGAGCATTTGAGCAGTTCTTC.

This clonotype was observed at least ten times. The chain couples TRBV7-2 to TRBJ2-7, with D perhaps matching TRBD1 (7 bases). The CDR3 contains 15 residues. Trimming pared 1 base from V and 3 bases from J, leaving 13 bases between. In germline, CDR1 is SGHTA, CDR2 FQGNSA. The CDR3 DNA sequence: TGTGCCAGCAGCTTAGGGACAGGCGGGGACTACGAGCAGTACTTC. Encoded protein: CASSLGTGGDYEQYF.

This clonotype was counted many times. V and J are TRBV5-1 and TRBJ1-1, with no clear D. This CDR3 is 15 amino acids long. Trimming removed 2 bases at V and 1 base at J, with 12 bases between. CDR1 is SGHRS, CDR2 YFSETQ, per germline. The CDR3 sequence: CASSLYWAENTEAFF. Here the CDR3 DNA reads TGCGCCAGCAGCTTATACTGGGCTGAGAACACTGAAGCTTTCTTT.

In its sample, this clonotype was seen many times. This chain links TRBV5-1 with TRBJ2-5; D is unresolved. V shed 3 bases and J shed 1 base, with 13 bases lying between them. The length of the CDR3 is 15 residues. CDR1 is SGHRS and CDR2 is YFSETQ in the germline V gene. The CDR3 sequence: CASSSHNGAQETQYF. The CDR3 DNA sequence: TGCGCCAGCAGCTCGCATAATGGAGCCCAAGAGACCCAGTACTTC.

This clonotype came up a few times. The chain combines TRBV12-3 or TRBV12-4 with TRBJ2-5, with 7 bases matching TRBD1. V gave up 6 bases and J gave up 5 bases; unmatched junction bases: 6. The CDR3 loop spans 13 amino acids. The CDR3 sequence is CASSHRGEETQYF. CDR3 nucleotide sequence: TGTGCCAGCAGCCACAGGGGTGAGGAGACCCAGTACTTC.

This clonotype was picked up many times. V usage is TRBV4-3 and J usage is TRBJ1-6; no firm D call. CDR3 size: 13 residues. V was trimmed by 2 bases and J by 12 bases, leaving 11 bases between them. CDR1 and CDR2 (germline): LGHNA, YSLEER. The DNA for the CDR3 is TGCGCCAGCAGCCAAATCGGGGTAAAACCCCTCCACTTT. Translated: CASSQIGVKPLHF.

The sample holds many counts of this clonotype. This chain joins TRBV5-1 and TRBJ2-7; 9 bases fit TRBD1. V dropped 0 bases and J dropped 4; count of bases not matched to a gene: 2. CDR1 is SGHRS, CDR2 YFSETQ, per germline. The CDR3 loop spans 14 amino acids. This CDR3 reads CASSLGDREYEQYF. The CDR3, as DNA: TGCGCCAGCAGCTTGGGGGACAGGGAATACGAGCAGTACTTC.

The chain is built from TRBV7-9 and TRBJ1-1; 7 nucleotides agree with TRBD1. The CDR3 length is 15 residues. CDR1 is SEHNR, CDR2 FQNEAQ, per germline (reference sequence). V trimming: 5 bases; J trimming: 5 bases; junction bases outside the gene matches: 11. This chain's CDR3 is CASSPPAGGWTEAFF. CDR3 coding DNA: TGTGCCAGCAGCCCTCCGGCAGGGGGTTGGACTGAAGCTTTCTTT.

V usage is TRBV11-2 and J usage is TRBJ2-2; the D gene could be TRBD1 or TRBD2 (5 bases each). Trimming stripped 5 bases from V and 2 bases from J, with 21 bases between. Germline assignment: CDR1 SGHAT and CDR2 FQNNGV. The CDR3 covers 18 residues. The CDR3 protein is CASSARAHRGPNTGELFF. The CDR3 nucleotides read TGTGCCAGCAGCGCTCGGGCGCACCGGGGACCAAACACCGGGGAGCTGTTTTTT.